Listed below are T cell receptor beta chains from one sample, sequenced in a study of blood T cells in healthy people across ages. TCRdb re-called the 5' RACE reads with MiXCR, one entry per CDR3 protein. The table includes about 640,000 distinct CDR3 sequences, 58% detected once. What was sequenced was blood. Receptor source: a man aged 60 to 75 in good health. The CDR3 runs from the conserved cysteine through the conserved F or W. A D gene is named only where the DNA matches it firmly. Clone size is stated in some rows and not others, as once, few, many or a class when expanded.

J gene | clone size | V gene | D gene | CDR3 DNA | CDR3 protein
TRBJ2-1 | NA | TRBV28 | NA | TGTGCCAGCAGCACCCTTGGGAATGAGCAGTTCTTC | CASSTLGNEQFF
TRBJ2-1 | NA | TRBV11-2 | TRBD2 | TGTGCCAGCAGCTTCTCAGCGGGGGGATACAATGAGCAGTTCTTC | CASSFSAGGYNEQFF
TRBJ1-1 | many | TRBV20-1 | NA | TGCAGTGCTCTTGGGGCGGGAACTGAAGCTTTCTTT | CSALGAGTEAFF
TRBJ2-5 | NA | TRBV7-2 | TRBD2 | TGTGCCAGCAGCCTAGACGGGGAGGGAAGCCAAGAGACCCAGTACTTC | CASSLDGEGSQETQYF
TRBJ1-1 | once | TRBV20-1 | NA | TGCAGTGCCCCCCGGCAGGAGGGCACTGAAGCTTTCTTT | CSAPRQEGTEAFF
TRBJ2-5 | NA | TRBV9 | TRBD2 | TGTGCCAGCAGCGTAGGGTCTGGAACTAGCGGGGGGTGGGAAACCCAGTACTTC | CASSVGSGTSGGWETQYF
TRBJ2-4 | few | TRBV10-3 | TRBD1 | TGTGCCAACTCTGACAGGGGGATTCCCCTCAGGCCCTCATTAGCCAAAAACATTCAGTACTTC | CANSDRGIPLRPSLAKNIQYF
TRBJ1-1 | NA | TRBV11-2 | NA | TGTGCCAGCAGCGAGCACAGGGTATCGAACACTGAAGCTTTCTTT | CASSEHRVSNTEAFF
TRBJ2-1 | NA | TRBV20-1 | TRBD1 | TGCAGTGCTCCCGGGACAGGGAGGTACAATGAGCAGTTCTTC | CSAPGTGRYNEQFF
TRBJ2-5 | few | TRBV6-5 | NA | TGTGCCAGCAGTCGTACTCGAAACCAAGAGACCCAGTACTTC | CASSRTRNQETQYF
TRBJ1-2 | NA | TRBV5-5 | NA | TGTGCCGGCAGCTTTAGTCGCCAGAGCTATGGCTACACCTTC | CAGSFSRQSYGYTF
TRBJ2-7 | few | TRBV6-5 | TRBD1 | TGTGCCAGCAGAACCCAGGGACAGGGCTACGAGCAGTACTTC | CASRTQGQGYEQYF
TRBJ2-5 | NA | TRBV14 | NA | TGTGCCAGCAGCCAGAGGGGCAGCGAAGGGACCCAGTACTTC | CASSQRGSEGTQYF
TRBJ1-5 | NA | TRBV6-2/TRBV6-3 | NA | TGTGCCAGCAGTCGCCGGGAGGGGCATCAGCCCCAGCATTTT | CASSRREGHQPQHF
TRBJ2-3 | NA | TRBV10-3 | TRBD1 | TGTGCCATCAGTGTTAACAGGGGGAACACAGATACGCAGTATTTT | CAISVNRGNTDTQYF
TRBJ2-5 | few | TRBV21-1 | NA | TGTGCCAGCAGCAAAGGAGGGGGTTCGGGGCAGTACTTC | CASSKGGGSGQYF
TRBJ2-3 | NA | TRBV6-5 | NA | TGTGCCAGTCTTCGAGACGGAACAGATACGCAGTATTTT | CASLRDGTDTQYF
TRBJ1-5 | few | TRBV5-5 | NA | TGTGCCAGCAGCTCGGACGGCAATCAGCCCCAGCATTTT | CASSSDGNQPQHF
TRBJ2-5 | NA | TRBV11-2 | TRBD2 | TGTGCCACCAGCCTAGCGGTCCAAGAGACCCAGTACTTC | CATSLAVQETQYF
TRBJ2-1 | few | TRBV6-5 | TRBD1 | TGTGCCAGCAAACAACCGGGACAGGAGCAGTTCTTC | CASKQPGQEQFF
TRBJ2-7 | few | TRBV7-8 | TRBD2 | TGTGCCAGCAGCAGGGACGGGACTAGCGGTTCCTACGAGCAGTACTTC | CASSRDGTSGSYEQYF
TRBJ1-2 | NA | TRBV6-6 | TRBD1 | TGTGCCAGCAGTTACGAGGGGGCAAGGGTTTATGGCTACACCTTC | CASSYEGARVYGYTF
TRBJ1-2 | once | TRBV6-5 | NA | TGTGCCAGCAGTGACTCGGAGAACTATGGCTACACCTTC | CASSDSENYGYTF
TRBJ2-7 | NA | TRBV7-9 | NA | TGTGCCAGCAGCCCAGGGCCTCCCTACGAGCAGTACTTC | CASSPGPPYEQYF
TRBJ1-6 | NA | TRBV6-5 | NA | TGTGCCAGCAGTTACAGGAACCATAATTCACCCCTCCACTTT | CASSYRNHNSPLHF
TRBJ2-7 | NA | TRBV3-1 | NA | TGTGCCAGCAGCCAAGATGGGGGCAGCTCCTACGAGCAGTACTTC | CASSQDGGSSYEQYF
TRBJ2-1 | NA | TRBV7-9 | NA | TGTGCCAGCAGCCTTGGACGGGATGAGCAGTTCTTC | CASSLGRDEQFF
TRBJ1-1 | NA | TRBV3-1 | NA | TGTGCCAGCAGCCAAGAATACGGGGCTAACACTGAAGCTTTCTTT | CASSQEYGANTEAFF
TRBJ1-2 | NA | TRBV3-1 | NA | TGTGCCAGCAGCTACGGGGCCACAAACTATGGCTACACCTTC | CASSYGATNYGYTF
TRBJ2-3 | NA | TRBV5-1 | TRBD1 | TGCGCCAGCGGGACAGGGGGCTTAGATACGCAGTATTTT | CASGTGGLDTQYF
TRBJ2-5 | few | TRBV21-1 | NA | TGTGCCAGCAGCAAAACCTCCCGGGCGGGAGAGACCCAGTACTTC | CASSKTSRAGETQYF
TRBJ2-3 | NA | TRBV12-3/TRBV12-4 | NA | TGTGCCAGCAGTACCGGACTCCCGGGCACAGATACGCAGTATTTT | CASSTGLPGTDTQYF
TRBJ2-1 | NA | TRBV20-1 | TRBD2 | TGCAGTGCTCCTAGTAGCGGGGGGGCGAGCAATGAGCAGTTCTTC | CSAPSSGGASNEQFF
TRBJ2-5 | few | TRBV12-3/TRBV12-4 | NA | TGTGCCAGCAGAACCCACAAGGGCCGGGAGACCCAGTACTTC | CASRTHKGRETQYF
TRBJ1-1 | many | TRBV7-6 | NA | TGTGCCAGCACCCCCTCCCCTAGGCGGAACACTGAAGCTTTCTTT | CASTPSPRRNTEAFF
TRBJ1-5 | many | TRBV20-1 | TRBD1 | TGCAGTGCCGGCAGGACAGGGGTTAGCAATCAGCCCCAGCATTTT | CSAGRTGVSNQPQHF
TRBJ2-6 | few | TRBV6-5 | NA | TGTGCCAGCAGTTACGATGGGGTACGTGGGGCCAACGTCCTGACTTTC | CASSYDGVRGANVLTF